Following are 27 T cell receptor beta chains from one sample sequenced in a study of T-cell reconstitution after alpha-beta-depleted transplantation in children. TCRbeta library construction was performed incorporating unique molecular identifiers. TCRdb itself ran the PCR reads through MiXCR, one entry per CDR3 protein. The sample includes about 400,000 distinct CDR3 sequences, around 20% seen only once; the top ten take less than 4.5%. Here the sequenced sample was PBMCs from the stem cell graft donor, taken from the stem cell graft. All receptors derive from a human donor who donated a stem cell graft to a child with acute myeloid leukemia.

This rearrangement joins TRBV9 to TRBJ2-5; 10 nucleotides align to TRBD1. The J segment lost 2 bases and the V segment lost 3 bases, leaving 7 bases of the junction unmatched. The CDR3 has 16 residues. CDR1 is SGDLS and CDR2 is YYNGEE in the germline V gene. The CDR3 region has the DNA TGTGCCAGCAGCGCCCGGGACAGGGGACCTCAAGAGACCCAGTACTTC. Its translation is CASSARDRGPQETQYF. The full variable domain, completed using reference TRBV9 and TRBJ2-5, is DSGVTQTPKHLITATGQRVTLRCSPRSGDLSVYWYQQSLDQGLQFLIQYYNGEERAKGNILERFSAQQFPDLHSELNLSSLELGDSALYFCASSARDRGPQETQYFGPGTRLLVL.

The chain has TRBV5-1 and TRBJ2-7; 10 nucleotides line up with TRBD2. V dropped 4 bases and J dropped 0; count of bases not matched to a gene: 10. The CDR3 covers 17 residues. Germline-derived CDR1 and CDR2 are SGHRS and YFSETQ. CDR3 sequence: CASSHLSWTSGSYEQYF. The CDR3 region has the DNA TGCGCCAGCAGCCACCTGTCGTGGACTAGCGGCTCCTACGAGCAGTACTTC.

The chain carries TRBV20-1 and TRBJ2-7; no firm D call. V was pared by 5 bases and J by 6 bases, with 17 bases between. Germline CDR1 is DFQATT and CDR2 is SNEGSKA (reference sequence). The CDR3 covers 13 residues. The chain's CDR3 is CSARLNLLSEQYF. For the CDR3, the DNA is TGCAGTGCTCGATTAAATCTACTGTCCGAGCAGTACTTC.

V gene TRBV29-1 combines with J gene TRBJ2-1; TRBD2 matches 7 bases. J was trimmed by 6 bases and V by 4 bases; bases with no gene match: 6. Germline CDR1 and CDR2: SQVTM and ANQGSEA. CDR3 length: 13 amino acids. The CDR3 DNA is TGCAGCGTTGGGGGGGGAGGTACCAATGAGCAGTTCTTC. Translating gives CSVGGGGTNEQFF.

This clonotype was seen at least ten times. This chain connects TRBV4-3 to TRBJ2-1; D not resolved. The V gene lost 0 bases and the J gene lost 1 base, with 10 bases spanning the gap. Germline V CDR1 and CDR2: LGHNA, YSLEER. This CDR3 is built from 16 residues. CDR3 DNA sequence: TGCGCCAGCAGCCAAGATCTCCGGCAGTCCTACAATGAGCAGTTCTTC. Residues: CASSQDLRQSYNEQFF.

This clonotype has a handful of counts. Written as DNA, the CDR3 is TGTGCCAGCAGCTTAGGGGTTTTCGGGAGGGCGAACACCGGGGAGCTGTTTTTT. Its translation: CASSLGVFGRANTGELFF. The chain couples TRBV7-6 to TRBJ2-2; 8 nucleotides match TRBD2. The CDR3 has 18 amino acids. Germline CDR1 reads SGHVS; CDR2 reads FNYEAQ. Trimming cost V 1 base and J 0 bases; bases outside gene matches: 7.

The chain carries TRBV2 and TRBJ2-7; 15 bases line up with TRBD2. Germline CDR1 SNHLY, CDR2 FYNNEI. Trimming at V came to 6 bases and at J to 0 bases, leaving 3 bases not matched to a gene. This CDR3 has 16 residues. The DNA for the CDR3 is TGTGCCAGCAGAGGGACTAGCGGGAGGAGCTCCTACGAGCAGTACTTC. Translated: CASRGTSGRSSYEQYF.

This clonotype came up a few times. This chain uses TRBV15 with TRBJ2-7; the D is unclear. Germline CDR1 and CDR2: LNHNV and YYDKDF (reference sequence). Trimming stripped 1 base from V and 0 bases from J, with 13 bases between. The CDR3 loop spans 16 amino acids. CDR3: CATSRGLGVSSYEQYF. CDR3 sequence (DNA): TGTGCCACCAGCAGAGGTTTAGGCGTCTCCTCCTACGAGCAGTACTTC.

The rearrangement uses TRBV6-1 and TRBJ2-7; 10 positions match TRBD1. The CDR3 is 15 residues long. Germline-derived CDR1 and CDR2 are MNHNS and SASEGT. The J segment lost 2 bases and the V segment lost 6 bases, leaving 7 bases of the junction unmatched. The CDR3, as DNA: TGTGCCAGCAGAAAGCCGGGACAGGGGCCCTACGAGCAGTACTTC. Translated: CASRKPGQGPYEQYF.

This clonotype was seen a few times. The J gene is TRBJ2-5, the V gene TRBV20-1, with 7 bases lining up with TRBD1. The CDR3 loop spans 12 amino acids. V dropped 5 bases and J dropped 5; count of bases not matched to a gene: 5. Germline-derived CDR1 and CDR2 are DFQATT and SNEGSKA (reference sequence). CDR3 DNA: TGCAGTGCTGTCGGGACAGCGGAGACCCAGTACTTC. This codes for CSAVGTAETQYF.

This clonotype was detected only a few times. The V gene is TRBV7-8, the J gene TRBJ2-1, with 10 positions matching TRBD2. V gave up 6 bases and J gave up 2 bases; unmatched junction bases: 4. There are 15 residues in the CDR3. CDR1 and CDR2 from the germline V gene are SGHVS and FQNEAQ. The CDR3 nucleotides are TGTGCCAGCAGATCCGGGACTAGCGCCTACAATGAGCAGTTCTTC. This sequence encodes CASRSGTSAYNEQFF.

The rearrangement joins TRBV12-3 or TRBV12-4 to TRBJ2-7, with D perhaps TRBD1 (6 bases). Trimming pared 4 bases from V and 7 bases from J, leaving 11 bases between. This CDR3 comprises 12 residues. CDR3 sequence (DNA): TGTGCCAGCAGTTGGACAGACTATGAGCAGTACTTC. It specifies CASSWTDYEQYF.

This clonotype was seen ten or more times. This chain joins TRBV20-1 and TRBJ1-1, with D maybe TRBD1 (6 bases). The V end was cut by 0 bases, the J end by 3 bases, with 14 bases between. Looked up from germline, CDR1 is DFQATT and CDR2 is SNEGSKA (reference sequence). This CDR3 region has 15 residues. The CDR3, as DNA: TGCAGTGCTAGAGATATAAGGGGGGGAGACACTGAAGCTTTCTTT. Its protein is CSARDIRGGDTEAFF.

This clonotype was detected ten times or more. The V gene is TRBV20-1, the J gene TRBJ2-7; 8 bases match TRBD2. The CDR3 sequence is 14 residues long. Losses at the gene ends were 2 bases for V and 6 bases for J; bases not matched to a gene: 9. CDR1 is DFQATT and CDR2 is SNEGSKA in the germline V gene (reference sequence). In nucleotides, the CDR3 is TGCAGTGCTAGAATGGGAGCGGGAGTCGGCGAGCAGTACTTC. Translating gives CSARMGAGVGEQYF.

The chain links TRBV3-1 to TRBJ2-5; 9 positions agree with TRBD2. This CDR3 comprises 15 residues. The germline V gene has CDR1 LGHDT and CDR2 YNNKEL (reference sequence). V gave up 3 bases and J gave up 3 bases; unmatched junction bases: 5. The CDR3 is CASSQGLAVEETQYF. The CDR3 region has the DNA TGTGCCAGCAGCCAGGGACTAGCAGTCGAAGAGACCCAGTACTTC.

By share, this clonotype ranks as medium-sized. This rearrangement joins TRBV5-4 to TRBJ2-2; maybe TRBD1 (6 bases). The CDR3 covers 15 residues. Per the germline V gene, CDR1 is SGHNT and CDR2 is YYREEE (reference sequence). With 1 base removed from V and 7 bases from J, the gap between germline ends came to 14 bases. CDR3 residues: CASSLQGRELGELFF. CDR3 DNA: TGTGCCAGCAGCTTGCAGGGGCGCGAGCTCGGGGAGCTGTTTTTT.

This chain connects TRBV21-1 to TRBJ1-2; the D call in the table, TRBD1, was not verified against the DNA. TRBV21-1 is termed a pseudogene. The CDR3 sequence is 17 residues long. CDR3 protein: CASSYRKRESSNYGYTF. The CDR3 DNA is TGTGCCAGCAGCTACCGGAAAAGGGAGTCTTCTAACTATGGCTACACCTTC.

This clonotype was detected many times. The V gene is TRBV20-1, the J gene TRBJ2-1; 9 nucleotides align to TRBD2. The CDR3 covers 15 residues. Germline lookup yields CDR1 DFQATT and CDR2 SNEGSKA (reference sequence). The V segment lost 2 bases and the J segment 4 bases; nucleotides outside the gene matches: 6. The CDR3 DNA reads TGCAGTGCTAGACAACTAGCGGGTCGGTACAATGAGCAGTTCTTC. Amino acid sequence: CSARQLAGRYNEQFF.

There are a few counts of this clonotype. The chain couples TRBV11-1 to TRBJ2-1; either TRBD1 or TRBD2 may fit D (5 bases each). The ends were cut back, 4 bases at V and 15 bases at J, with 22 bases in the middle. CDR3 length equals 14 residues. CDR1 and CDR2 (germline): SGHAT, FQDESV (reference sequence). DNA for the CDR3: TGTGCCAGCAGCTGGGACCCAACGGCAGGGAGTGGGTTCTTC. Its protein is CASSWDPTAGSGFF.

The chain has TRBV7-9 and TRBJ2-5; 7 bases match TRBD1. CDR3 length: 15 residues. CDR1 SEHNR and CDR2 FQNEAQ come from the germline V gene (reference sequence). V was pared by 5 bases and J by 5 bases, with 11 bases of the junction left unmatched. The CDR3, as DNA: TGTGCCAGCAGCACCGATACAGGGGCCGGCGAGACCCAGTACTTC. Amino acid sequence: CASSTDTGAGETQYF. The entire variable domain, with the rest obtained from reference TRBV7-9 and TRBJ2-5, is as follows: DTGVSQNPRHKITKRGQNVTFRCDPISEHNRLYWYRQTLGQGPEFLTYFQNEAQLEKSRLLSDRFSAERPKGSFSTLEIQRTEQGDSAMYLCASSTDTGAGETQYFGPGTRLLVL.

The chain combines TRBV20-1 with TRBJ2-7, with 13 positions matching TRBD2. V gave up 6 bases and J gave up 5 bases; unmatched junction bases: 7. The CDR3 covers 14 residues. In germline, CDR1 is DFQATT, CDR2 SNEGSKA (reference sequence). The CDR3 sequence: CSATPGTSGNEQYF. The DNA of the CDR3 is TGCAGTGCGACCCCTGGGACTAGCGGGAACGAGCAGTACTTC.

This clonotype has only a few counts. This rearrangement joins TRBV4-2 to TRBJ2-7; tentatively, D is TRBD1 or TRBD2 (6 bases each). The V gene's germline CDR1 is LGHNA and CDR2 YNFKEQ. This CDR3 contains 17 residues. V was pared by 5 bases and J by 4 bases, with 24 bases between. The chain's CDR3 is CASSTSTGRGQGYEQYF. Written as DNA, the CDR3 is TGTGCCAGCAGCACTTCCACTGGTCGGGGGCAAGGATACGAGCAGTACTTC.

This clonotype has a count of ten or more. The V gene is TRBV9, the J gene TRBJ2-1; 10 positions match TRBD2. This CDR3 is built from 16 residues. The ends lost 2 bases at V and 1 base at J; junction bases unmatched: 3. Germline CDR1 is SGDLS and CDR2 is YYNGEE. DNA of the CDR3: TGTGCCAGCAGCGTGGGGACTAGCGCGTCCTACAATGAGCAGTTCTTC. Residues: CASSVGTSASYNEQFF.

This clonotype has only a few counts. The chain recombines TRBV7-2 with TRBJ1-6; TRBD1 matches at 10 bases. The V gene end was trimmed by 5 bases and the J gene end by 9 bases; junction bases not matched to a gene: 10. Germline values: CDR1 SGHTA, CDR2 FQGNSA. This CDR3 region has 16 residues. The DNA for the CDR3 is TGTGCCAGCAGCGATACGGGACAGGGGTATGGTTCACCCCTCCACTTT. Amino acid sequence: CASSDTGQGYGSPLHF. Complete variable domain (other parts from reference TRBV7-2 and TRBJ1-6): GAGVSQSPSNKVTEKGKDVELRCDPISGHTALYWYRQSLGQGLEFLIYFQGNSAPDKSGLPSDRFSAERTGGSVSTLTIQRTQQEDSAVYLCASSDTGQGYGSPLHFGNGTRLTVT.

This clonotype came up many times. This chain joins TRBV7-6 and TRBJ2-7, with 7 positions matching TRBD1. Per the germline V gene, CDR1 is SGHVS and CDR2 is FNYEAQ. The CDR3 totals 15 residues. V was clipped by 7 bases and J by 6 bases; unmatched bases: 15. The CDR3 DNA sequence: TGTGCCAGCACCTTGGGTGGAGCGCCAGGGGGCGAGCAGTACTTC. This gives the protein CASTLGGAPGGEQYF.

In the case of this clonotype: A much bigger clone sits one base away, suggesting this may be a read error. The gene calls are TRBV3-1 and TRBJ2-1, with 15 bases identical to TRBD2. The CDR3 has 15 residues. Looked up from germline, CDR1 is LGHDT and CDR2 is YNNKEL (reference sequence). CDR3 residues: CSSRGTSGRLNEQFF. The CDR3 DNA is TGTTCCAGCAGGGGGACTAGCGGGAGGCTTAATGAGCAGTTCTTC.

This clonotype appeared many times. The V call is TRBV20-1, the J call TRBJ2-2; TRBD2 agrees at 11 bases. V dropped 4 bases and J dropped 4; count of bases not matched to a gene: 5. The length of the CDR3 is 15 residues. The germline V gene has CDR1 DFQATT and CDR2 SNEGSKA (reference sequence). CDR3 in amino acids: CSAINSGRGTGELFF. The DNA of the CDR3 is TGCAGTGCTATAAATAGCGGGAGGGGCACCGGGGAGCTGTTTTTT.